This TCR beta chain originates from a study of OX40 agonist ivuxolimab in advanced cancers. Here immunoSEQ multiplex PCR was the method, and the copy in TCRdb shows in-frame clones only, minus some. The table shows some 50,000 clones, with more than 70% occurring only once. With 4 bases clipped from V and 3 bases from J, the junction kept 3 bases outside the gene matches. The CDR3 contains 15 residues. Per germline, CDR1 SGHRS and CDR2 YFSETQ. The V and J genes are TRBV5-1 and TRBJ2-3, with 12 bases that match TRBD1. This clonotype was obtained from an adult with an advanced solid tumor such as melanoma, head and neck, liver or kidney cancer. The material sequenced was CD4+ or CD8+ T cells sorted from blood, taken in a trial of the OX40 agonist ivuxolimab. The chain's CDR3 is CASSRDRGQTDTQYF. The CDR3 DNA follows: TGCGCCAGCAGCAGGGACAGGGGGCAGACAGATACGCAGTATTTT.